The sequence of this T cell receptor beta chain was determined in a study of blood T cell repertoires in COVID-19. Germline-derived CDR1 and CDR2 are SGDLS and YYNGEE. V was clipped by 2 bases and J by 4 bases, with 13 bases between them. The CDR3 contains 15 residues. Per the authors' pipeline: Estimation of nucleated cell counts relied on the amplification of reference gene primers. TCRdb keeps only in-frame clones here, not all; method: immunoSEQ multiplex PCR. The DNA gave D and trimming, while V, J and clone size come from that table. The data show approximately 100,000 clones, approximately 90% seen once.

The TCR sequence derives from a human donor with COVID-19, enrolled during active disease. The donor label of this sample is uncertain. Sequencing input: peripheral blood. This rearrangement joins TRBV9 to TRBJ1-3; perhaps TRBD1 as D (6 bases). CDR3 region: CASSVSYGQGNTIYF. The CDR3 DNA reads TGTGCCAGCAGCGTTAGCTACGGACAGGGAAACACCATATATTTT. The full variable domain, with the rest looked up from reference TRBV9 and TRBJ1-3, is DSGVTQTPKHLITATGQRVTLRCSPRSGDLSVYWYQQSLDQGLQFLIQYYNGEERAKGNILERFSAQQFPDLHSELNLSSLELGDSALYFCASSVSYGQGNTIYFGEGSWLTVV.